This record concerns one T cell receptor (beta chain) sequence. Its specificity is unknown. The data originate from a study of shared clonotypes between healthy human individuals. Study observations and caveats: Read depth was anticipated to influence clonotype sharing among donors. Rarefaction demonstrated incomplete sorted-subset sequencing despite large depth.

The CDR3 extends over 15 amino acids. Germline V gene data show CDR1 as SGHKS and CDR2 as YYEKEE (reference sequence). Trimming removed 4 bases from V and 2 bases from J, with 16 bases in between. In the authors' methods: Because ImmunoSEQ provided only junction sequences with no quality scores, the filtering differed. Clones were read by immunoSEQ multiplex PCR, and TCRdb kept only the in-frame ones, dropping some. V and J calls and clone size are those listed in that table; D and trimming were worked out from the DNA. The top ten hold approximately 0.45% of the sample, which has around 1.5 million clones, 95% to 99% seen once.

The V and J genes are TRBV5-5 and TRBJ2-7; possibly TRBD1 or TRBD2 for D (5 bases each). The receptor was derived from a man under 40 in good health. Sequenced: naive CD4+ T cells sorted from blood. Subset: CD45RA+ positively selected. In nucleotides, the CDR3 is TGTGCCAGCAGCCCCAGGGACGGGTCACCCTACGAGCAGTACTTC. The encoded protein is CASSPRDGSPYEQYF.